Following are 10 T cell receptor beta chains from one sample sequenced in a study of blood T cell repertoires in COVID-19. Method: immunoSEQ multiplex PCR; TCRdb's copy keeps in-frame clones and lacks some. The sample has roughly 280,000 clones, approximately 86% seen once. The sequencing sample was made of peripheral blood. These receptor sequences come from a woman aged 50 to 65 who had recovered from COVID-19.

The chain links TRBV4-2 to TRBJ2-7; D unclear. Germline V lookup: CDR1 LGHNA, CDR2 YNFKEQ. The CDR3 is 14 residues long. The V and J ends lost 0 bases and 0 bases respectively, with 6 bases between them. The CDR3 nucleotides are TGTGCCAGCAGCCAAGACCTTTACTCCTACGAGCAGTACTTC. Encoded protein: CASSQDLYSYEQYF.

The J gene is TRBJ2-1, the V gene TRBV27; 7 bases match TRBD1. CDR1 MNHEY and CDR2 SMNVEV come from the germline V gene (reference sequence). Unmatched junction bases numbered 6, after V lost 11 bases and J lost 2 bases. The CDR3 covers 13 residues. CDR3: CAVQGKPYNEQFF. DNA for the CDR3: TGTGCCGTACAGGGGAAACCCTACAATGAGCAGTTCTTC.

The rearrangement uses TRBV9 and TRBJ1-2, with TRBD1 matching 9 bases. The CDR3 loop spans 15 amino acids. V trimming: 3 bases; J trimming: 8 bases; junction bases outside the gene matches: 11. Looked up from germline, CDR1 is SGDLS and CDR2 is YYNGEE. The CDR3 sequence is CASSAAGTGFRGYTF. The CDR3 DNA reads as TGTGCCAGCAGCGCGGCCGGGACAGGGTTTAGAGGCTACACCTTC.

Worth noting for this clone: Other DNA sequences in this sample translate to the same CDR3. This chain links TRBV7-2 with TRBJ1-2, with D perhaps TRBD1 (6 bases). The ends were cut back, 3 bases at V and 1 base at J, with 9 bases in the middle. Germline V CDR1 and CDR2: SGHTA, FQGNSA. The CDR3 is 14 residues long. The CDR3 is CASSFGQINYGYTF. The CDR3 DNA is TGTGCCAGCAGCTTTGGACAGATTAACTATGGCTACACCTTC.

The genes are TRBV5-1 and TRBJ2-4; 14 bases are shared with TRBD2. This CDR3 region has 21 residues. V gave up 3 bases and J gave up 0 bases; unmatched junction bases: 14. CDR1 is SGHRS and CDR2 is YFSETQ in the germline V gene. The CDR3 reads CASSSKGTSGGLIIAKNIQYF. CDR3 in DNA: TGCGCCAGCAGCTCAAAAGGGACTAGCGGGGGCCTAATTATAGCCAAAAACATTCAGTACTTC.

The CDR3: CASSLGLAGTYEQYF. In DNA form, the CDR3 reads TGCGCCAGCAGCCTAGGACTAGCGGGGACCTACGAGCAGTACTTC. The chain has TRBV4-1 and TRBJ2-7; 12 positions match TRBD2. The CDR3 contains 15 residues. Germline lookup yields CDR1 MGHRA and CDR2 YSYEKL. Trimming took 4 bases from V and 2 from J; bases not matched to a gene: 3.

This chain connects TRBV6-5 to TRBJ1-5; 7 bases match TRBD1. CDR1 and CDR2 from the germline V gene are MNHEY and SVGAGI. V dropped 6 bases and J dropped 3; count of bases not matched to a gene: 5. This CDR3 contains 14 residues. The CDR3 DNA follows: TGTGCCAGCAGACCAGACAGGGACAATCAGCCCCAGCATTTT. Protein product: CASRPDRDNQPQHF.

The chain joins TRBV5-1 to TRBJ1-2; D is undetermined. Trimming took off 5 bases at V and 8 bases at J, with 13 bases between the two ends. CDR1 and CDR2 from the germline V gene are SGHRS and YFSETQ. The CDR3 is 12 residues long. The CDR3 DNA follows: TGCGCCAGCAGTCCCGGTTCGGGGGGCTACACCTTC. Translated: CASSPGSGGYTF.

V gene TRBV10-3 combines with J gene TRBJ2-5; tentative D call: TRBD1 (6 bases). This CDR3 region has 14 residues. The V end was cut by 6 bases, the J end by 0 bases, with 11 bases between. CDR1 ENHRY and CDR2 SYGVKD come from the germline V gene. As DNA, the CDR3 is TGTGCCATCAGCACAGGGACGGACCAAGAGACCCAGTACTTC. Its translation is CAISTGTDQETQYF.

The rearrangement links TRBV20-1 to TRBJ2-1, with 9 bases fitting TRBD2. Germline V lookup: CDR1 DFQATT, CDR2 SNEGSKA (reference sequence). Trimming removed 3 bases from V and 8 bases from J; junction bases left unmatched: 5. The CDR3 consists of 13 residues. The CDR3 sequence: CSASLGLAYEQFF. In DNA, the CDR3 is TGCAGTGCTAGTCTCGGACTAGCGTATGAGCAGTTCTTC.